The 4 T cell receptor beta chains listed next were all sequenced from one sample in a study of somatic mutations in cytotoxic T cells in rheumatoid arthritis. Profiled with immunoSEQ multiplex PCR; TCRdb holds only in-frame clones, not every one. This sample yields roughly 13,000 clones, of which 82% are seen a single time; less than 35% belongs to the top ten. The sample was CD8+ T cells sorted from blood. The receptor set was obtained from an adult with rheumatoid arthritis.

The DNA of the CDR3 is TGTGCCTGGACCTACAGCGCTTCTCCTGAGCAGTTCTTC. Its translation is CAWTYSASPEQFF. The chain uses TRBV30 and TRBJ2-1, with D unresolved. The CDR3 extends over 13 amino acids. Germline V lookup: CDR1 GTSNPN, CDR2 SVGIG (reference sequence). V was cut by 4 bases and J by 9 bases, with 16 bases left in between.

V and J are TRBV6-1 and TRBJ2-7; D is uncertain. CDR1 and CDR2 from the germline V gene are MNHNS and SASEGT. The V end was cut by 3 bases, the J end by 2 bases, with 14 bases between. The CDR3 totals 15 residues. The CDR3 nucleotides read TGTGCCAGCAGTGACGGTCCCTCGAAGCCCTACGAGCAGTACTTC. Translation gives CASSDGPSKPYEQYF.

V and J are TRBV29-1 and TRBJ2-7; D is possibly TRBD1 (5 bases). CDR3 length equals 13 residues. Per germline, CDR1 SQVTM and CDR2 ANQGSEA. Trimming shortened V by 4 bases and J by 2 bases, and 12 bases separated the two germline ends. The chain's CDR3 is CSVGEDTAYEQYF. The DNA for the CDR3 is TGCAGCGTTGGCGAGGACACTGCCTACGAGCAGTACTTC.

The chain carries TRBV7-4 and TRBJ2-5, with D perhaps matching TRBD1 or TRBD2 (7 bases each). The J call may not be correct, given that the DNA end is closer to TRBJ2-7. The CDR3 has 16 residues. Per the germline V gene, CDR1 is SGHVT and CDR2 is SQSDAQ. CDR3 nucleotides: TGTGCCAGCAGCCAAGGGGGCGGGGGCCTCTCCTACGAGCAGTACTTC. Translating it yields CASSQGGGGLSYEQYF.